The clone carrying this T cell receptor beta chain was found a few times. It was with a sample-barcoded 5' primer and a J-beta primer mix that a second PCR of about 7 to 12 cycles was run. TCRdb itself ran the 5' RACE reads through MiXCR, one entry per CDR3 protein. The sample holds 800,000 to 950,000 distinct CDR3 sequences, 25% to 35% seen once. This record belongs to a study of blood T cells in healthy people across ages. CDR3 size: 14 residues. The ends lost 2 bases at V and 10 bases at J; junction bases unmatched: 0. Germline V gene data show CDR1 as SGHTA and CDR2 as FQGTGA. These data also formed part of another study, on T cells of mothers and their children.

The chain recombines TRBV7-3 with TRBJ2-1; 15 nucleotides line up with TRBD2. The receptor comes from a woman aged 40 to 50 in good health. The material sequenced was blood. The CDR3 nucleotides are TGTGCCAGCAGCTTAGGGACTAGCGGGGGGGAGCAGTTCTTC. Encoded protein: CASSLGTSGGEQFF.